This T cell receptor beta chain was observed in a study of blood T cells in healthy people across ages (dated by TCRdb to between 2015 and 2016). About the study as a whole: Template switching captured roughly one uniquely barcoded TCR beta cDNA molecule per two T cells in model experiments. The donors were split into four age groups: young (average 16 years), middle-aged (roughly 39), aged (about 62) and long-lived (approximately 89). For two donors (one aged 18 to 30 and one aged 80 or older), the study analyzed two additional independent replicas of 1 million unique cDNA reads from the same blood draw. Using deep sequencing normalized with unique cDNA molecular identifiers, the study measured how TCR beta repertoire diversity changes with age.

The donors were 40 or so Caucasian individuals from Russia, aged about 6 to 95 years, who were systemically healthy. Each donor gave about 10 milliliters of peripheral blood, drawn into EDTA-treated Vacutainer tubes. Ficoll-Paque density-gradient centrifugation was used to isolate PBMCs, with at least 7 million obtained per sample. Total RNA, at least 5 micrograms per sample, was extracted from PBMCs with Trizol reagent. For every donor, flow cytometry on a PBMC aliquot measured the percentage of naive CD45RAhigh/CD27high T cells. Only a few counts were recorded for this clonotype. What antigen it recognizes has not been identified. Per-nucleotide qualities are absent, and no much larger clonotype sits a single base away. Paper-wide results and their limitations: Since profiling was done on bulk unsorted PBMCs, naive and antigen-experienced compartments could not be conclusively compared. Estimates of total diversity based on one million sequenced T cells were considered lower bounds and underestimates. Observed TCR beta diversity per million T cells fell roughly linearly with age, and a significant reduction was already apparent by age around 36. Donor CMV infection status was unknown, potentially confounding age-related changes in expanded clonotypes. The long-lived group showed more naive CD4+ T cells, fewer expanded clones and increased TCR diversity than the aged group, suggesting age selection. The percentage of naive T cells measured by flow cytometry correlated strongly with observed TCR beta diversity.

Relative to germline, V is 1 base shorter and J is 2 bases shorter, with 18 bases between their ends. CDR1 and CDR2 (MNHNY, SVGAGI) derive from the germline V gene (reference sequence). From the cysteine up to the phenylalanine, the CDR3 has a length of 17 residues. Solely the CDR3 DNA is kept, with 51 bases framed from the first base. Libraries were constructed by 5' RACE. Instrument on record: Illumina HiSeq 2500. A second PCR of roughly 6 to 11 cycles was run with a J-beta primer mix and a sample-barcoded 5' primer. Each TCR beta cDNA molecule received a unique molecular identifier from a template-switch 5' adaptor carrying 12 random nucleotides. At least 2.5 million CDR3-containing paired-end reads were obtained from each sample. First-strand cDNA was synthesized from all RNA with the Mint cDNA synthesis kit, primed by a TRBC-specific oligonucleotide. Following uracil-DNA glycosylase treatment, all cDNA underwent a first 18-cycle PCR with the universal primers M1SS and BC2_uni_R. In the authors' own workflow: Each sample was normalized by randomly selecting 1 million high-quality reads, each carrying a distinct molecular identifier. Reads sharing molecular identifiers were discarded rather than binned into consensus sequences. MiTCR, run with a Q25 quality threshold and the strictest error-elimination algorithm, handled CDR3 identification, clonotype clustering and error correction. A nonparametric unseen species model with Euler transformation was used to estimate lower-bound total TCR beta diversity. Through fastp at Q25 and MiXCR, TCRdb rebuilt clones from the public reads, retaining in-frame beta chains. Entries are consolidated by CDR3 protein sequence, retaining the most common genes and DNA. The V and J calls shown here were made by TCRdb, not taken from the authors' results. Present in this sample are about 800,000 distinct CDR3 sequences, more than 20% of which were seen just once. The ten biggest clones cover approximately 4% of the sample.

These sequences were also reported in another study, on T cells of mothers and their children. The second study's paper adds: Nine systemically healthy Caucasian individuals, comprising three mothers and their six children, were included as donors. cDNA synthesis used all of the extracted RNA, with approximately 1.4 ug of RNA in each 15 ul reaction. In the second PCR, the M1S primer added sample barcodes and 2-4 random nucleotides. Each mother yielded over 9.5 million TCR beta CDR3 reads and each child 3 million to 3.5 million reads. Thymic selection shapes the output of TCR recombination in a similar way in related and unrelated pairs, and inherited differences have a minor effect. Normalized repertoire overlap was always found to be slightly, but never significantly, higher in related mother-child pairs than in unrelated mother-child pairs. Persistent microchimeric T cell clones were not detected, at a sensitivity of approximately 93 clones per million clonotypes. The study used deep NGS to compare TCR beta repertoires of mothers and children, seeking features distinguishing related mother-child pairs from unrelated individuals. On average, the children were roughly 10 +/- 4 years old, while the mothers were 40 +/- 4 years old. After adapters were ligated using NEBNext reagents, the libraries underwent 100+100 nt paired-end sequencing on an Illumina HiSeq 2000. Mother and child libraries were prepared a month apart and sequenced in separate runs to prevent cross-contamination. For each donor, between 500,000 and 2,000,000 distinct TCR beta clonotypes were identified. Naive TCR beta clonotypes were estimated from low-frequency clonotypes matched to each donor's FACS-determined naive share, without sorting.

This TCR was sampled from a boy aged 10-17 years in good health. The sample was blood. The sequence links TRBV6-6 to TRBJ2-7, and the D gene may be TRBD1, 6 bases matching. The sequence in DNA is TGTGCCAGCAGTTACTGGGGCTGGGGGCCGAAACCCTACGAGCAGTACTTC. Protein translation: CASSYWGWGPKPYEQYF.